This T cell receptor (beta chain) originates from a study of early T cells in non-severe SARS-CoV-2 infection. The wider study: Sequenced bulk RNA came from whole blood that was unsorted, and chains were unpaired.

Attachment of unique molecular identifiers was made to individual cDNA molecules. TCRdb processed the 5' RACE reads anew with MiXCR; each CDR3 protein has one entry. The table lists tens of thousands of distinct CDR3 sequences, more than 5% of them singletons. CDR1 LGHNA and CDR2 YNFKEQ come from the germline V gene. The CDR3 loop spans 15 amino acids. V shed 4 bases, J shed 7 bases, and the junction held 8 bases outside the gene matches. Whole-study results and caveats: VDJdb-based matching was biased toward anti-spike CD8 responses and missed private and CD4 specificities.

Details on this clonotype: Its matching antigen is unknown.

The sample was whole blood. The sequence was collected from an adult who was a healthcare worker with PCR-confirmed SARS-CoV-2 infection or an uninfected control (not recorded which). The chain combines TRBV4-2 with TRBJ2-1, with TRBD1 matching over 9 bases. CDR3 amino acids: CASSPPPGTGNEQFF. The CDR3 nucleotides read TGTGCCAGCAGCCCGCCCCCCGGGACAGGGAATGAGCAGTTCTTC.